The rows below give T cell receptor beta chains drawn from one sample of a study of cytomegalovirus exposure and HLA in healthy donors. Sequencing used immunoSEQ multiplex PCR; TCRdb keeps in-frame clones, though not all of them. The sample has approximately 150,000 clones; about 72% are singletons. Sequenced input: PBMCs. Every receptor here comes from a man in his sixties in good health and CMV-seronegative. CDR3s include the opening cysteine and the closing phenylalanine or tryptophan. Fields, in order: CDR3 length, J gene, V gene, D gene, clone size, CDR3 protein, CDR3 DNA. D genes are given only for firm matches. Size is stated for part of the rows, as once, few or many counts, or as a class when the clone is expanded.

length: 15; J: TRBJ2-2; V: TRBV19; D: .; size: .; CDR3: CASSIGGTATGELFF; DNA: TGTGCCAGTAGCATAGGGGGGACAGCCACCGGGGAGCTGTTTTTT
length: 17; J: TRBJ2-7; V: TRBV27; D: TRBD2; size: few; CDR3: CASTRLAGGPRTYEQYF; DNA: TGTGCCAGCACCCGGCTAGCGGGAGGGCCTAGGACCTACGAGCAGTACTTC
length: 14; J: TRBJ2-1; V: TRBV4-3; D: .; size: .; CDR3: CASSQGTKYNEQFF; DNA: TGCGCCAGCAGCCAAGGGACAAAGTACAATGAGCAGTTCTTC
length: 16; J: TRBJ2-1; V: TRBV7-8; D: TRBD2; size: few; CDR3: CASSLAQWQREGEQFF; DNA: TGTGCCAGCAGCTTAGCGCAATGGCAGCGGGAGGGTGAGCAGTTCTTC
length: 13; J: TRBJ2-1; V: TRBV5-1; D: .; size: .; CDR3: CASSSNTYNEQFF; DNA: TGCGCCAGCAGCTCGAACACCTACAATGAGCAGTTCTTC
length: 15; J: TRBJ2-7; V: TRBV11-2; D: .; size: .; CDR3: CASSLLGGLIYEQYF; DNA: TGTGCCAGCAGCTTATTGGGCGGACTCATCTACGAGCAGTACTTC
length: 13; J: TRBJ1-3; V: TRBV4-3; D: .; size: .; CDR3: CASSQVAGNTIYF; DNA: TGCGCCAGCAGCCAAGTCGCTGGAAACACCATATATTTT
length: 15; J: TRBJ1-4; V: TRBV19; D: TRBD1; size: .; CDR3: CASSFGQGWSEKLFF; DNA: TGTGCCAGTAGTTTTGGACAGGGATGGAGTGAAAAACTGTTTTTT
length: 15; J: TRBJ2-5; V: TRBV30; D: TRBD2; size: .; CDR3: CAWRARREDQETQYF; DNA: TGTGCCTGGAGAGCTCGGCGGGAGGACCAAGAGACCCAGTACTTC
length: 10; J: TRBJ1-2; V: TRBV20-1; D: .; size: few; CDR3: CSAEDYGYTF; DNA: TGCAGTGCTGAGGACTATGGCTACACCTTC
length: 12; J: TRBJ2-7; V: TRBV6-5; D: .; size: .; CDR3: CASSSFGDEQYF; DNA: TGTGCCAGCAGTTCCTTCGGGGACGAGCAGTACTTC
length: 14; J: TRBJ2-5; V: TRBV6-5; D: .; size: .; CDR3: CASSSNRAQETQYF; DNA: TGTGCCAGCAGTTCGAACAGGGCACAAGAGACCCAGTACTTC
length: 13; J: TRBJ1-6; V: TRBV5-1; D: .; size: once; CDR3: CASSLQGNSPLHF; DNA: TGCGCCAGCAGCTTGCAGGGGAATTCACCCCTCCACTTT
length: 14; J: TRBJ2-2; V: TRBV10-3; D: TRBD2; size: .; CDR3: CASGLAENTGELFF; DNA: TGTGCCTCAGGACTAGCGGAGAACACCGGGGAGCTGTTTTTT
length: 14; J: TRBJ2-7; V: TRBV11-2; D: .; size: .; CDR3: CASSLGDILREQYF; DNA: TGTGCCAGCAGCTTAGGGGACATACTACGCGAGCAGTACTTC
length: 14; J: TRBJ1-1; V: TRBV19; D: .; size: .; CDR3: CASSSGRQNTEAFF; DNA: TGTGCCAGTAGTAGTGGGAGGCAGAACACTGAAGCTTTCTTT
length: 14; J: TRBJ2-2; V: TRBV6-1; D: .; size: .; CDR3: CASSDGQNTGELFF; DNA: TGTGCCAGCAGTGATGGACAGAACACCGGGGAGCTGTTTTTT
length: 13; J: TRBJ1-1; V: TRBV29-1; D: .; size: .; CDR3: CSACQGTAVEAFF; DNA: TGCAGCGCTTGTCAGGGGACGGCTGTTGAAGCTTTCTTT
length: 15; J: TRBJ1-2; V: TRBV19; D: .; size: .; CDR3: CASIHTPTANYGYTF; DNA: TGTGCCAGTATCCACACCCCGACAGCTAACTATGGCTACACCTTC
length: 13; J: TRBJ2-7; V: TRBV7-2; D: TRBD2; size: once; CDR3: CASGGLANHEQYF; DNA: TGTGCCAGCGGGGGACTAGCTAACCACGAGCAGTACTTC
length: 17; J: TRBJ1-5; V: TRBV15; D: TRBD1; size: .; CDR3: CATSSSQGARGNQPQHF; DNA: TGTGCCACCAGCAGCTCCCAGGGGGCGCGGGGGAATCAGCCCCAGCATTTT
length: 13; J: TRBJ1-4; V: TRBV5-4; D: .; size: few; CDR3: CASSPGGREKLFF; DNA: TGTGCCAGCAGCCCGGGGGGGCGTGAAAAACTGTTTTTT
length: 19; J: TRBJ2-1; V: TRBV7-9; D: .; size: few; CDR3: CASSLGQGRSPSGKYEQFF; DNA: TGTGCCAGCAGCCTCGGACAGGGGAGAAGTCCTAGCGGGAAATATGAGCAGTTCTTC
length: 15; J: TRBJ2-7; V: TRBV14; D: .; size: .; CDR3: CASSYPRASSYEQYF; DNA: TGTGCCAGCAGCTACCCTAGAGCCAGCTCCTACGAGCAGTACTTC
length: 14; J: TRBJ2-7; V: TRBV27; D: TRBD2; size: few; CDR3: CASSLSRGINEQYF; DNA: TGTGCCAGCAGTTTATCGCGGGGGATCAACGAGCAGTACTTC
length: 15; J: TRBJ2-3; V: TRBV7-9; D: .; size: .; CDR3: CASSLGFRDTDTQYF; DNA: TGTGCCAGCAGCTTAGGGTTTCGAGACACAGATACGCAGTATTTT
length: 14; J: TRBJ2-7; V: TRBV2; D: .; size: few; CDR3: CASSMDSLSYEQYF; DNA: TGTGCCAGCAGCATGGACAGCCTTTCCTACGAGCAGTACTTC
length: 17; J: TRBJ1-3; V: TRBV7-8; D: .; size: .; CDR3: CASSFRTGGESGNTIYF; DNA: TGTGCCAGCAGCTTTAGGACGGGGGGAGAGTCTGGAAACACCATATATTTT
length: 12; J: TRBJ1-1; V: TRBV19; D: TRBD1; size: once; CDR3: CASSIGQGAAFF; DNA: TGTGCCAGTAGTATTGGACAGGGCGCGGCTTTCTTT
length: 15; J: TRBJ1-1; V: TRBV9; D: TRBD1; size: once; CDR3: CASSSRRDRGGEAFF; DNA: TGTGCCAGCAGCTCCCGAAGGGACAGGGGAGGAGAAGCTTTCTTT
length: 13; J: TRBJ1-6; V: TRBV29-1; D: .; size: .; CDR3: CSARTAYNSPLHF; DNA: TGCAGCGCCAGGACAGCCTATAATTCACCCCTCCACTTT
length: 16; J: TRBJ1-4; V: TRBV19; D: TRBD1; size: .; CDR3: CASSTDRGATNEKLFF; DNA: TGTGCCAGTAGTACCGACAGGGGAGCAACTAATGAAAAACTGTTTTTT
length: 14; J: TRBJ2-1; V: TRBV27; D: .; size: .; CDR3: CASSWQGLRNEQFF; DNA: TGTGCCAGCAGTTGGCAGGGTTTACGGAATGAGCAGTTCTTC
length: 13; J: TRBJ1-2; V: TRBV28; D: .; size: .; CDR3: CASSFQGAYGYTF; DNA: TGTGCCAGCAGTTTTCAGGGCGCCTATGGCTACACCTTC
length: 14; J: TRBJ2-3; V: TRBV5-1; D: .; size: .; CDR3: CASSPEQSTDTQYF; DNA: TGCGCCAGCAGCCCGGAGCAAAGCACAGATACGCAGTATTTT
length: 16; J: TRBJ2-2; V: TRBV7-9; D: .; size: .; CDR3: CASSLVSVLNTGELFF; DNA: TGTGCCAGCAGCTTAGTTTCCGTCCTGAACACCGGGGAGCTGTTTTTT
length: 13; J: TRBJ1-4; V: TRBV6-4; D: TRBD1; size: .; CDR3: CASSEGQGGKLFF; DNA: TGTGCCAGCAGTGAGGGACAGGGAGGAAAACTGTTTTTT
length: 15; J: TRBJ1-1; V: TRBV14; D: .; size: few; CDR3: CASSLQGGTNTEAFF; DNA: TGTGCCAGCAGCTTACAGGGAGGGACGAACACTGAAGCTTTCTTT
length: 16; J: TRBJ2-2; V: TRBV5-1; D: .; size: once; CDR3: CASSLYGVANTGELFF; DNA: TGCGCCAGCAGCTTGTACGGGGTAGCGAACACCGGGGAGCTGTTTTTT
length: 15; J: TRBJ1-4; V: TRBV30; D: .; size: .; CDR3: CAWSAPSGGNEKLFF; DNA: TGTGCCTGGAGTGCCCCCTCGGGGGGCAATGAAAAACTGTTTTTT
length: 13; J: TRBJ1-1; V: TRBV28; D: .; size: .; CDR3: CASSLVGNTEAFF; DNA: TGTGCCAGCAGTTTGGTCGGGAACACTGAAGCTTTCTTT
length: 14; J: TRBJ1-4; V: TRBV28; D: TRBD1; size: .; CDR3: CASSLARRTGGPLF; DNA: TGTGCCAGCAGTTTAGCAAGGAGGACAGGTGGTCCTCTCTTT
length: 14; J: TRBJ2-7; V: TRBV30; D: .; size: .; CDR3: CAWSVLAGNAEQYF; DNA: TGTGCCTGGAGTGTACTTGCGGGAAACGCCGAGCAGTACTTC
length: 14; J: TRBJ1-5; V: TRBV27; D: TRBD1; size: .; CDR3: CASSFRGGNQPQHF; DNA: TGTGCCAGCAGCTTCAGGGGGGGCAATCAGCCCCAGCATTTT
length: 15; J: TRBJ2-3; V: TRBV5-1; D: TRBD2; size: .; CDR3: CASSLRGGSTDTQYF; DNA: TGCGCCAGCAGCTTGCGCGGGGGGAGTACAGATACGCAGTATTTT
length: 14; J: TRBJ2-7; V: TRBV6-5; D: .; size: .; CDR3: CASSIPGIPYEQYF; DNA: TGTGCCAGCAGCATCCCGGGGATACCCTACGAGCAGTACTTC
length: 15; J: TRBJ2-7; V: TRBV25-1; D: TRBD2; size: few; CDR3: CASSWGLADSYEQYF; DNA: TGTGCCAGCAGTTGGGGACTAGCGGATTCCTACGAGCAGTACTTC
length: 12; J: TRBJ2-3; V: TRBV9; D: .; size: .; CDR3: CASSVRTDTQYF; DNA: TGTGCCAGCAGCGTGCGTACAGATACGCAGTATTTT
length: 15; J: TRBJ2-1; V: TRBV29-1; D: TRBD2; size: .; CDR3: CSVEKASGRAREQFF; DNA: TGCAGCGTGGAAAAAGCTAGCGGGAGGGCACGTGAGCAGTTCTTC
length: 17; J: TRBJ2-1; V: TRBV27; D: TRBD2; size: .; CDR3: CASSSRWTSGRGNEQFF; DNA: TGTGCCAGCAGTTCCCGTTGGACTAGCGGGAGGGGGAATGAGCAGTTCTTC